These 32 T cell receptor beta chains originate from one sample sequenced in a study of blood T cell repertoires in COVID-19. Profiling relied on immunoSEQ multiplex PCR, and the TCRdb table lists in-frame clones only, not all of them. The sample includes 130,000 to 150,000 clones, 84% seen only once; the top ten take about 38%. The sequencing input was peripheral blood. These receptors all stem from a human donor in a cohort sampled during active COVID-19.

The chain combines TRBV18 with TRBJ1-1; TRBD1 matches 7 bases. The CDR3 consists of 16 residues. V lost 1 base and J lost 3; bases outside the gene matches: 8. The germline gives CDR1 KGHSH, CDR2 LQKENI. The CDR3 reads CASSPLDRVRHTEAFF. CDR3 coding DNA: TGTGCCAGCTCACCACTCGACAGGGTTCGGCACACTGAAGCTTTCTTT.

The chain has TRBV30 and TRBJ2-6; TRBD1 aligns across 7 bases. The CDR3 extends over 16 amino acids. Germline-derived CDR1 and CDR2 are GTSNPN and SVGIG (reference sequence). Trimming at V came to 5 bases and at J to 0 bases, leaving 7 bases not matched to a gene. The CDR3 protein is CAWASGQISGANVLTF. CDR3 bases: TGTGCCTGGGCGTCGGGACAGATCTCTGGGGCCAACGTCCTGACTTTC.

This chain connects TRBV19 to TRBJ1-2; 8 bases fit TRBD1. The germline gives CDR1 LNHDA, CDR2 SQIVND (reference sequence). This CDR3 is built from 14 residues. J was trimmed by 3 bases and V by 7 bases; bases with no gene match: 7. As DNA, the CDR3 is TGTGCCAGTACCCCGACAGGGGCCGACTATGGCTACACCTTC. Translation gives CASTPTGADYGYTF. Full variable domain (missing parts from reference TRBV19 and TRBJ1-2): DGGITQSPKYLFRKEGQNVTLSCEQNLNHDAMYWYRQDPGQGLRLIYYSQIVNDFQKGDIAEGYSVSREKKESFPLTVTSAQKNPTAFYLCASTPTGADYGYTFGSGTRLTVV.

V is TRBV2 and J is TRBJ1-1; D is uncertain. The V end lost 4 bases, the J end lost 0 bases, and 9 bases lay between the germline ends. The CDR3 is 14 amino acids. Germline V gene data show CDR1 as SNHLY and CDR2 as FYNNEI. CDR3 sequence reads: CASSGGRMNTEAFF. The CDR3 DNA reads TGTGCCAGCAGTGGTGGCAGGATGAACACTGAAGCTTTCTTT.

CDR3 amino acids: CASRSYEQYF. The CDR3 nucleotides read TGCGCCAGCAGGAGCTACGAGCAGTACTTC. The rearrangement joins TRBV5-1 to TRBJ2-7; no reliable D call. Trimming took 5 bases from V and 3 from J, leaving 3 bases between them. From germline, CDR1 is SGHRS and CDR2 YFSETQ. There are 10 residues in the CDR3. Full variable domain (rest looked up from reference TRBV5-1 and TRBJ2-7): KAGVTQTPRYLIKTRGQQVTLSCSPISGHRSVSWYQQTPGQGLQFLFEYFSETQRNKGNFPGRFSGRQFSNSRSEMNVSTLELGDSALYLCASRSYEQYFGPGTRLTVT.

The rearrangement links TRBV27 to TRBJ2-2; maybe TRBD2 (5 bases). The CDR3 has 17 amino acids. Germline V CDR1 and CDR2: MNHEY, SMNVEV (reference sequence). Trimming removed 7 bases at V and 6 bases at J, with 24 bases between. Written as DNA, the CDR3 is TGTGCCAGCACCCAACTGCGGTCGGGGAGTTTGCCCGGGGAGCTGTTTTTT. This gives the protein CASTQLRSGSLPGELFF.

The V gene is TRBV7-9, the J gene TRBJ1-5; D is uncertain. The CDR3 extends over 13 amino acids. The ends were cut back, 4 bases at V and 6 bases at J, with 10 bases in the middle. CDR1 is SEHNR and CDR2 is FQNEAQ in the germline V gene (reference sequence). CDR3 protein: CASSSTSSQPQHF. The CDR3 DNA sequence: TGTGCCAGCAGCTCTACTTCGTCTCAGCCCCAGCATTTT.

V is TRBV7-6 and J is TRBJ2-1; a possible D gene is TRBD2 (7 bases). The CDR3 runs to 16 residues. Trimming cost V 7 bases and J 1 base, with 17 bases left between them. CDR1 and CDR2 from the germline V gene are SGHVS and FNYEAQ. CDR3 sequence (DNA): TGTGCCAGCACCTTGTTGGCGGGGGCTTCCTACAATGAGCAGTTCTTC. It specifies CASTLLAGASYNEQFF.

A single count supports this clone. The chain couples TRBV28 to TRBJ2-1, with TRBD2 matching 10 bases. The CDR3 length is 15 residues. With 8 bases clipped from V and 8 bases from J, the junction kept 12 bases outside the gene matches. Looked up from germline, CDR1 is MDHEN and CDR2 is SYDVKM. This CDR3 is CASAVAGGPWDEQFF. In DNA form, the CDR3 reads TGTGCCAGCGCCGTAGCGGGGGGCCCTTGGGATGAGCAGTTCTTC. The full variable domain, rest sourced from reference TRBV28 and TRBJ2-1, is DVKVTQSSRYLVKRTGEKVFLECVQDMDHENMFWYRQDPGLGLRLIYFSYDVKMKEKGDIPEGYSVSREKKERFSLILESASTNQTSMYLCASAVAGGPWDEQFFGPGTRLTVL.

The rearrangement joins TRBV27 to TRBJ1-2; TRBD1 agrees at 10 bases. J was trimmed by 5 bases and V by 5 bases; bases with no gene match: 5. Germline CDR1 reads MNHEY; CDR2 reads SMNVEV (reference sequence). This CDR3 is built from 14 residues. CDR3 region: CASSPRTGGYGYTF. The DNA for the CDR3 is TGTGCCAGCAGTCCCCGGACAGGGGGTTATGGCTACACCTTC.

The chain uses TRBV7-2 and TRBJ1-3; D is uncertain. The germline V gene has CDR1 SGHTA and CDR2 FQGNSA. CDR3 length: 15 residues. Trimming removed 3 bases from V and 4 bases from J, with 13 bases in between. Here the CDR3 DNA reads TGTGCCAGCAGCTTGTCGGGCACGGGAGGAAACACCATATATTTT. It encodes CASSLSGTGGNTIYF.

The rearrangement links TRBV6-2 or TRBV6-3 to TRBJ2-5; no clear D gene. Germline loops: CDR1 MNHEY, CDR2 SVGEGT. The CDR3 covers 13 residues. The V gene lost 1 base and the J gene lost 4 bases, with 7 bases spanning the gap. The CDR3 is CASSYYPGETQYF. The DNA of the CDR3 is TGTGCCAGCAGTTACTATCCCGGAGAGACCCAGTACTTC.

This sequence joins TRBV7-2 and TRBJ1-1; 12 bases agree with TRBD1. CDR3 length: 16 residues. CDR1 and CDR2 from the germline V gene are SGHTA and FQGNSA. The trim removed 5 bases at V and 2 bases at J, leaving 6 bases unmatched. The CDR3 sequence is CASSPRDRGLNTEAFF. In nucleotides, the CDR3 is TGTGCCAGCAGCCCTCGGGACAGGGGGCTCAACACTGAAGCTTTCTTT.

The genes are TRBV18 and TRBJ2-7, with 9 bases aligning to TRBD1. The CDR3 is 14 amino acids. Trimming cost V 7 bases and J 2 bases; bases outside gene matches: 6. Per germline, CDR1 KGHSH and CDR2 LQKENI. This chain's CDR3 is CASLLDRGTYEQYF. In DNA, the CDR3 is TGTGCCAGCTTATTGGACAGGGGCACCTACGAGCAGTACTTC.

This chain links TRBV28 with TRBJ2-1; 11 bases line up with TRBD1. The CDR3 is made up of 16 amino acids. The J segment lost 6 bases and the V segment lost 6 bases, leaving 10 bases of the junction unmatched. Germline CDR1 MDHEN, CDR2 SYDVKM. The CDR3 DNA follows: TGTGCCAGCAGCTCGCCCGGGACAGGGGGTTCCAATGAGCAGTTCTTC. It specifies CASSSPGTGGSNEQFF.

The chain carries TRBV5-1 and TRBJ1-4, with a weak D call TRBD1 (6 bases). This CDR3 is built from 15 residues. Trimming shortened V by 0 bases and J by 7 bases, and 13 bases separated the two germline ends. The germline V gene has CDR1 SGHRS and CDR2 YFSETQ. The CDR3 protein is CASSLVGGEGEKLFF. The CDR3 nucleotides are TGCGCCAGCAGCTTGGTTGGGGGCGAGGGTGAAAAACTGTTTTTT.

V and J are TRBV6-1 and TRBJ1-2; D call uncertain. The CDR3 contains 15 residues. Germline assignment: CDR1 MNHNS and CDR2 SASEGT. Trimming cost V 1 base and J 1 base, with 10 bases left between them. The CDR3 coding sequence is TGTGCCAGCAGTGAAGTGGCAGGCATTAACTATGGCTACACCTTC. Amino acids: CASSEVAGINYGYTF.

V usage is TRBV3-1 (or the pseudogene TRBV3-2) and J usage is TRBJ2-5; no definite D call. CDR3 length: 14 amino acids. Germline CDR1 and CDR2: LGHDT and YNNKEL (reference sequence). V was shortened by 5 bases and J by 0 bases, with 10 bases between the two germline ends. The CDR3 region has the DNA TGTGCCAGCAGCACACACCAGTACCAAGAGACCCAGTACTTC. It encodes CASSTHQYQETQYF.

J is TRBJ1-3 and V is TRBV28, with D unresolved. This CDR3 region has 13 residues. V was pared by 6 bases and J by 0 bases, with 6 bases between. Germline CDR1 and CDR2: MDHEN and SYDVKM. The DNA for the CDR3 is TGTGCCAGCAGCATTGTCTCTGGAAACACCATATATTTT. Its protein product is CASSIVSGNTIYF. Full variable domain (rest looked up from reference TRBV28 and TRBJ1-3): DVKVTQSSRYLVKRTGEKVFLECVQDMDHENMFWYRQDPGLGLRLIYFSYDVKMKEKGDIPEGYSVSREKKERFSLILESASTNQTSMYLCASSIVSGNTIYFGEGSWLTVV.

This chain connects TRBV5-8 to TRBJ1-3; no reliable D call. With 0 bases removed from V and 0 bases from J, the gap between germline ends came to 7 bases. The germline V gene encodes CDR1 SGHTS and CDR2 YDEGEE. The CDR3 runs to 15 residues. CDR3 sequence: CASSLEPSSGNTIYF. CDR3 DNA: TGTGCCAGCAGCTTGGAGCCGAGCTCTGGAAACACCATATATTTT.

The chain carries TRBV7-2 and TRBJ2-3; D call uncertain. Germline V gene lookup returns CDR1 SGHTA and CDR2 FQGNSA. This CDR3 spans 12 amino acids. The germline V and J ends were trimmed by 6 bases and 2 bases, with 6 bases remaining between them. CDR3 in DNA: TGTGCCAGCAGTCGTTTCACAGATACGCAGTATTTT. It is translated as CASSRFTDTQYF.

The chain carries TRBV2 and TRBJ1-5, with TRBD1 matching 7 bases. In germline, CDR1 is SNHLY, CDR2 FYNNEI. The CDR3 totals 15 residues. J lost 4 bases, V lost 6 bases, and 9 bases had no gene match. The CDR3 spells CASSNDRVGNQPQHF. The CDR3 DNA sequence: TGTGCCAGCAGCAACGACAGGGTTGGGAATCAGCCCCAGCATTTT.

DNA of the CDR3: TGTGCCAGCAGCCAGGGCCCGCGGGGACAGGGGACGGATGGCTACACCTTC. Translating gives CASSQGPRGQGTDGYTF. The V and J genes are TRBV14 and TRBJ1-2, with 10 bases that match TRBD1. CDR1 is SGHDN, CDR2 FVKESK, per germline. Trimming removed 3 bases from V and 6 bases from J; junction bases left unmatched: 13. The length of the CDR3 is 17 residues.

This rearrangement joins TRBV2 to TRBJ2-4, with TRBD1 identical over 7 bases. Germline trimming cut 6 bases from V and 5 bases from J; bases unmatched to any gene: 4. The CDR3 runs to 13 residues. The germline V gene has CDR1 SNHLY and CDR2 FYNNEI. The CDR3 bases are TGTGCCAGCAGGGGGGACAGACAAAACATTCAGTACTTC. Its translation: CASRGDRQNIQYF. Filled out from reference TRBV2 and TRBJ2-4, the complete variable domain reads EPEVTQTPSHQVTQMGQEVILRCVPISNHLYFYWYRQILGQKVEFLVSFYNNEISEKSEIFDDQFSVERPDGSNFTLKIRSTKLEDSAMYFCASRGDRQNIQYFGAGTRLSVL.

This clone occurred once. V usage is TRBV9 and J usage is TRBJ1-5; D not certain. CDR1 and CDR2 from the germline V gene are SGDLS and YYNGEE. V was shortened by 3 bases and J by 0 bases, with 7 bases between the two germline ends. The CDR3 extends over 14 amino acids. The CDR3 nucleotides are TGTGCCAGCAGCGGCAGTAATAGCAATCAGCCCCAGCATTTT. This sequence encodes CASSGSNSNQPQHF.

This clone was seen only a few times. The chain links TRBV6-4 to TRBJ1-1; D gene unclear. Germline V gives CDR1 MRHNA, CDR2 SNTAGT. V shed 3 bases and J shed 6 bases, with 11 bases lying between them. The CDR3 spans 13 residues. Here the CDR3 reads CASSEEGRAEAFF. CDR3 DNA sequence: TGTGCCAGCAGTGAGGAAGGGAGGGCTGAAGCTTTCTTT.

The DNA of the CDR3 is TGTGCCAGCAGCCAAGCCTCCCAGGGCTACGAGCAGTACTTC. Translated, it gives CASSQASQGYEQYF. This rearrangement joins TRBV14 to TRBJ2-7; perhaps TRBD1 as D (5 bases). Germline-derived CDR1 and CDR2 are SGHDN and FVKESK. V dropped 1 base and J dropped 3 bases, with 10 bases sitting between them. The CDR3 runs 14 residues.

This clone appeared a few times. The chain joins TRBV5-1 to TRBJ1-2; D gene ambiguous. Trimming stripped 2 bases from V and 8 bases from J, with 13 bases between. The V gene's germline CDR1 is SGHRS and CDR2 YFSETQ. The CDR3 is made up of 13 amino acids. The CDR3 DNA reads as TGCGCCAGCAGCTTCGAGGATCAAGGAGGCTACACCTTC. Translating gives CASSFEDQGGYTF.

J is TRBJ1-2 and V is TRBV28; 9 positions agree with TRBD1. The CDR3 has 13 amino acids. Germline-derived CDR1 and CDR2 are MDHEN and SYDVKM. The junction had 4 bases not matched to a gene; V was cut back by 3 bases and J by 8 bases. CDR3 coding DNA: TGTGCCAGCAGTTTCGGGACAGGGAAAGGCTACACCTTC. Translation: CASSFGTGKGYTF.

This chain joins TRBV5-1 and TRBJ1-4; D is perhaps TRBD1 (6 bases). Deletions cut 4 bases from V and 5 bases from J, with 12 bases between. Per the germline V gene, CDR1 is SGHRS and CDR2 is YFSETQ. The length of the CDR3 is 14 residues. CDR3 in DNA: TGCGCCAGCAGCAAGGATACAGGGAATGAAAAACTGTTTTTT. This encodes CASSKDTGNEKLFF.

J is TRBJ2-5 and V is TRBV3-1 (or the pseudogene TRBV3-2); 7 bases match TRBD2. Germline CDR1 reads LGHDT; CDR2 reads YNNKEL (reference sequence). The V gene end was trimmed by 3 bases and the J gene end by 2 bases; junction bases not matched to a gene: 3. This CDR3 is 14 amino acids long. CDR3 amino acids: CASSQTSSQETQYF. CDR3 sequence (DNA): TGTGCCAGCAGCCAGACTAGCTCGCAAGAGACCCAGTACTTC.

The chain links TRBV7-7 to TRBJ2-5; D possibly corresponds to TRBD1 (7 bases). Trimming took 4 bases from V and 8 from J, leaving 20 bases between them. Germline V gene sequence: CDR1 SSHAT, CDR2 FNYEAQ (reference sequence). CDR3 length: 15 residues. The chain's CDR3 is CASSSPQGGTETQYF. In nucleotides, the CDR3 is TGTGCCAGCAGCTCCCCCCAGGGGGGTACGGAAACCCAGTACTTC. The whole variable domain, filled in from reference TRBV7-7 and TRBJ2-5, reads GAGVSQSPRYKVTKRGQDVTLRCDPISSHATLYWYQQALGQGPEFLTYFNYEAQPDKSGLPSDRFSAERPEGSISTLTIQRTEQRDSAMYRCASSSPQGGTETQYFGPGTRLLVL.